The source of this T cell receptor beta chain is a study of technical replicates of blood from a few donors (dated by TCRdb to 2015 to 2018). About this clone: Its antigen remains undetermined. No qualities accompany the bases; no much larger clone lies one base away.

Sequences SQVTM (CDR1) and ANQGSEA (CDR2) are obtained from the germline V gene. The CDR3 numbers 10 residues from cysteine through phenylalanine. Kept here is only the CDR3 DNA, which spans 30 bases and is read in frame from base 1. The V end loses 4 bases and the J end loses 6 bases, and a stretch of 4 bases separates them. The library was made by the immunoSEQ multiplex PCR assay. Drawn from immuneACCESS, this table holds only the in-frame rearrangements with V and J called that TCRdb kept. Clones are partly lost; checked studies trace under half to an unresolved V gene and leave the rest unexplained. This sample comprises under 90,000 clones, around 94% of them detected only once. 0.25% of the sample is held by the ten biggest clonotypes.

The sequence joins TRBV29-1 to TRBJ2-1; too little of a D gene remains to name it. The sequencing sample was made of T cells isolated from PBMCs. This sequence originates from a human donor in good health. The CDR3 protein sequence reads: CSVAGNEQFF. The DNA sequence reads TGCAGCGTTGCCGGCAATGAGCAGTTCTTC.